The rows below give T cell receptor beta chains drawn from one sample of a study of shared T cell receptors in the human thymus. Clones were read by immunoSEQ multiplex PCR, and TCRdb kept only the in-frame ones, dropping some. Among about 400,000 clones listed, 95% were seen once. Sequencing was done on a sample of thymocytes. These receptors were obtained from a human donor. The CDR3 runs from the conserved cysteine through the conserved F or W. Clone size is given for some rows only: seen once, a few or many times, or a class if the clone is expanded.

j_gene,v_gene,abundance,CDR3aa
TRBJ2-5,TRBV4-2,.,CASSQESTSGRETQYF
TRBJ2-7,TRBV28,.,CASRDFGPYEQYF
TRBJ2-7,TRBV6-1,.,CASSEGVRLAGASYEQYF
TRBJ1-5,TRBV28,.,CASSLYVEEGLARRNQPQHF
TRBJ2-1,TRBV30,once,CAWSVPGLAGCPNNEQFF
TRBJ1-2,TRBV15,.,CATSRQDRAWRGYTF
TRBJ2-1,TRBV20-1,.,CSARGEFEQFF
TRBJ1-4,TRBV11-2,.,CASSPGQQLGEKLFF
TRBJ1-1,TRBV7-2,.,CASSSHEVVTEAFF
TRBJ2-7,TRBV7-6,.,CASSTGTGYEQYF
TRBJ2-3,TRBV11-3,.,CASSTQSGGGTDTQYF
TRBJ1-1,TRBV27,.,CASRGQPGTEAFF
TRBJ2-2,TRBV7-2,.,CASSFKASGELFF
TRBJ2-7,TRBV21-1,.,CASRIRGGSGSGMDKQYF
TRBJ2-3,TRBV28,.,CASGQQGARATDTQYF
TRBJ1-1,TRBV7-2,.,CASSLPKRVPVPEAFF
TRBJ1-2,TRBV4-1,few,CASSQEGDGYTF
TRBJ2-1,TRBV5-4,.,CASSLGRGEQFF
TRBJ1-1,TRBV7-8,.,CASSPTGRNTEAFF
TRBJ2-7,TRBV28,.,CASRQGSTLYEQYF
TRBJ1-1,TRBV7-2,.,CASSFNAFF
TRBJ2-7,TRBV4-3,.,CASSHDRGRGEQYF